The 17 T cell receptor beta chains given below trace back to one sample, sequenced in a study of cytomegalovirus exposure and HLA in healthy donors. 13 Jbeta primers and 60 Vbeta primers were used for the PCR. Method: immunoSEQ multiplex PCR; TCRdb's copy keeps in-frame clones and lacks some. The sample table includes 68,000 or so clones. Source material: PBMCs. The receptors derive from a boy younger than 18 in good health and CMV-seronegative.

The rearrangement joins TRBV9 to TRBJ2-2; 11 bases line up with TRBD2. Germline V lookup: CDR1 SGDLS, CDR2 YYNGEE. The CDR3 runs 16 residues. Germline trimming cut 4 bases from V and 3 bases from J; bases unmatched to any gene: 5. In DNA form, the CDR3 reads TGTGCCAGCAGCCCCAGACTAGCGGGACACACCGGGGAGCTGTTTTTT. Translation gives CASSPRLAGHTGELFF.

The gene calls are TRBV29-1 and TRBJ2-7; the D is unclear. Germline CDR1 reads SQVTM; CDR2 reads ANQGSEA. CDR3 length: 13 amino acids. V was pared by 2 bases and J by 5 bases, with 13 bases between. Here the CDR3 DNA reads TGCAGCGTTGAATACCCCCACCGAGACGAGCAGTACTTC. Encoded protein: CSVEYPHRDEQYF.

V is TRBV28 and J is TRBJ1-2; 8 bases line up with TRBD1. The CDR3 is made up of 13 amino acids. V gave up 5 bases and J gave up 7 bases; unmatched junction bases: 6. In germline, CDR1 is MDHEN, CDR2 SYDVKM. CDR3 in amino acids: CASSLGQAGGYTF. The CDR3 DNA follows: TGTGCCAGCAGTCTGGGACAGGCAGGTGGCTACACCTTC.

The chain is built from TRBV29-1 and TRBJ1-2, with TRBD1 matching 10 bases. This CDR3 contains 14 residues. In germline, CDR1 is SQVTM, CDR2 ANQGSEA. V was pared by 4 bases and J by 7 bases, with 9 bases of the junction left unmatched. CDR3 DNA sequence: TGCAGCGTTGGGGTAGGGACAGGGGCTACTGGCTACACCTTC. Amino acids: CSVGVGTGATGYTF.

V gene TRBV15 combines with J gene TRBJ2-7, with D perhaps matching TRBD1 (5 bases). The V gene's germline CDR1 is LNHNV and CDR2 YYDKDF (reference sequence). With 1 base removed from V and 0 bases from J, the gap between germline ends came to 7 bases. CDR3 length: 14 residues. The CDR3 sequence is CATSRGQNSYEQYF. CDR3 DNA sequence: TGTGCCACCAGCAGAGGACAGAACTCCTACGAGCAGTACTTC.

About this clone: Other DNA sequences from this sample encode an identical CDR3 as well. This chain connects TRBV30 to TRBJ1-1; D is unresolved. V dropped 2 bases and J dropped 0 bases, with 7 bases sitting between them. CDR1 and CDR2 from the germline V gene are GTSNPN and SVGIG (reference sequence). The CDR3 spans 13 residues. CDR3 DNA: TGTGCCTGGAGTAGAGGCATGAACACTGAAGCTTTCTTT. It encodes CAWSRGMNTEAFF.

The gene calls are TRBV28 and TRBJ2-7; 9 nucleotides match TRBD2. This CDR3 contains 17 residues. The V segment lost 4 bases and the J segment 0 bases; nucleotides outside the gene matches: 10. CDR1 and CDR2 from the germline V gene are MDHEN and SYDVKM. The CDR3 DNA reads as TGTGCCAGCAGTTCACCGGCGGCTAGCGGGAACTCCTACGAGCAGTACTTC. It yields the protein CASSSPAASGNSYEQYF.

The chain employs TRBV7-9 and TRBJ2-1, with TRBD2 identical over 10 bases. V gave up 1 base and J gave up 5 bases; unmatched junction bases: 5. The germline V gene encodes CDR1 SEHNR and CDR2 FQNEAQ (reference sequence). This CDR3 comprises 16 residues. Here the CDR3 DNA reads TGTGCCAGCAGCTTAGGTACTAGCGGGATCGACAATGAGCAGTTCTTC. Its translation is CASSLGTSGIDNEQFF.

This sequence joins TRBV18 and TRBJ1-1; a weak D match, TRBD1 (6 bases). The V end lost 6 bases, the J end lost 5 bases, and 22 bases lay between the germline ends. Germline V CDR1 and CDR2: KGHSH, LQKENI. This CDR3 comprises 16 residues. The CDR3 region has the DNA TGTGCCAGCTCCGTAAAGGCGGGGGCGAGTAGGACTGAAGCTTTCTTT. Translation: CASSVKAGASRTEAFF.

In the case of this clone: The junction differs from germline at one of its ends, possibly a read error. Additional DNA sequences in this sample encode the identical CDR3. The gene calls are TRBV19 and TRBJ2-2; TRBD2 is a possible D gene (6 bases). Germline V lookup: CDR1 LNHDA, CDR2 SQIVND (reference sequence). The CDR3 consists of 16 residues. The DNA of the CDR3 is TGTGCTAGTAGTGGGTCGGTGGGCGGGGCCGCCGGGGAGCTGTTTTTT. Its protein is CASSGSVGGAAGELFF. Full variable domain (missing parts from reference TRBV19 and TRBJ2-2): DGGITQSPKYLFRKEGQNVTLSCEQNLNHDAMYWYRQDPGQGLRLIYYSQIVNDFQKGDIAEGYSVSREKKESFPLTVTSAQKNPTAFYLCASSGSVGGAAGELFFGEGSRLTVL.

The CDR3 nucleotides are TGTGCCAGCAGAGAGGGATCTAAGCAGTACTTC. It specifies CASREGSKQYF. The V and J genes are TRBV2 and TRBJ2-7, with TRBD2 as a possible D gene (5 bases). V gave up 6 bases and J gave up 8 bases, with 11 bases separating them. The CDR3 is made up of 11 amino acids. Germline CDR1 SNHLY, CDR2 FYNNEI.

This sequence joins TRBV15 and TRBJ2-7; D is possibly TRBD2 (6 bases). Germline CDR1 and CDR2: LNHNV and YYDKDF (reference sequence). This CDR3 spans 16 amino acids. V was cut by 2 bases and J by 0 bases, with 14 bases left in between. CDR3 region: CATSRQRRGSSYEQYF. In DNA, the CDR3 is TGTGCCACCAGCAGACAGAGGAGGGGAAGCTCCTACGAGCAGTACTTC.

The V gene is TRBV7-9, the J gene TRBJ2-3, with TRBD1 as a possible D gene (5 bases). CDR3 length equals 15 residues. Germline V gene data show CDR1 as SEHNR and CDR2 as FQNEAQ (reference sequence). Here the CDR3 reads CVTMGPSKSTDTQYF. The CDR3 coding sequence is TGTGTCACGATGGGGCCTTCCAAGAGCACAGATACGCAGTATTTT.

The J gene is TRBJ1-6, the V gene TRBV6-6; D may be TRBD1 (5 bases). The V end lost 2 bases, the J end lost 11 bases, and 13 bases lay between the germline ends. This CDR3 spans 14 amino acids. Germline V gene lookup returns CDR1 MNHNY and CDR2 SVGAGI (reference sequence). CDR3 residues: CASSYAGDRPPLHF. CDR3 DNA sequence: TGTGCCAGCAGTTACGCGGGAGACAGACCACCCCTCCACTTT.

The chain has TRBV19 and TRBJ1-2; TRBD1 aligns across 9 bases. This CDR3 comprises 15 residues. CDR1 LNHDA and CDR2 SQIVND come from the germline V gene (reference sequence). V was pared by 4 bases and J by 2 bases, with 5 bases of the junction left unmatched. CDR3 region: CASSTSTGGNYGYTF. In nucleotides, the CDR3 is TGTGCCAGTAGTACTTCGACAGGGGGGAACTATGGCTACACCTTC.

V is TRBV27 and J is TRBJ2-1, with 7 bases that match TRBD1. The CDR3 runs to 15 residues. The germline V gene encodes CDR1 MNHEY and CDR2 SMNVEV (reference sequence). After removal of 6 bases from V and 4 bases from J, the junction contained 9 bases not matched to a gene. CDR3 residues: CASRPMGQKYNEQFF. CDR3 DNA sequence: TGTGCCAGCAGGCCGATGGGACAGAAGTACAATGAGCAGTTCTTC.

The CDR3 protein is CASSPTRGGYEQYF. The CDR3 region has the DNA TGTGCCAGCTCACCCACCCGGGGGGGGTACGAGCAGTACTTC. The chain has TRBV18 and TRBJ2-7, with TRBD2 matching 8 bases. The CDR3 runs 14 residues. V lost 3 bases to trimming and J lost 4 bases; unmatched junction nucleotides: 5. The germline V gene has CDR1 KGHSH and CDR2 LQKENI.